Sequencing of this T cell receptor beta chain was carried out in a study of human T cells and chemical hapten exposure (dated by TCRdb to about 2021). For the wider study: Libraries were pooled for sequencing, and variation in per-sample TCR yields was attributed mainly to small differences in library volumes within the pool. In alopecia patients, the study followed how the peripheral blood TCR repertoire changed in vivo over primary and secondary sensitization to diphenylcyclopropenone (DPC), a hapten. Each blood RNA sample was used to sequence both TCR alpha and TCR beta chains. Results the study describes overall, beyond this receptor: DPC sensitization did not change the number of TCRs with a frequency above 1 in 1000, and there was no evidence of changes in global repertoire structure. Repeated subsampling changed both the strength of the expansion versus patch-test correlation and the threshold at which the correlation became significant.

The time point label for this specimen denotes: healthy volunteer bleed at 2 weeks. Total RNA was extracted from unfractionated whole blood that had been collected in Tempus Blood RNA tubes. A handful of healthy volunteers were used as TCR sequencing controls and were bled at day 0, 2 weeks and 6 weeks. V is pared back by 0 bases and J by 5 bases, with 16 bases lying between the germline termini. Looking up the germline V gene yields CDR1 ENHRY and CDR2 SYGVKD. The cysteine opens and the phenylalanine closes a CDR3 of 16 amino acids. The kept DNA is CDR3 alone, 48 bases in frame from the first base. This clonotype was seen repeatedly, ten times or more. Its antigen remains unidentified. Within one base of it there is no much larger clone, and no base qualities were kept. Library construction relied on RACE. The sequencer listed for this sample is NextSeq 500. Library preparation attached unique molecular identifiers to individual cDNA molecules for quantitative, reproducible TCR counting. Under the source paper's analysis protocol: A median of approximately 96,000 TCRs per sample was observed, with a range of roughly 20,000 to 700,000. V, J and CDR3 annotation of the TCR reads was carried out using the Decombinator software suite. For PS versus PT1 abundance plots, all samples were subsampled to the same number of TCRs (28,000). TCRs were defined as expanded if absent before sensitization and observed at least eight times at the 2-week time point. The public reads were reanalyzed by TCRdb: fastp trimming at Q25, MiXCR alignment, in-frame beta chains only. Each record represents a unique CDR3 protein, reported with the most common genes and DNA among its rows. The V and J calls, along with clone size, are taken from TCRdb and not from the paper's own processing. The sample has 28,000 or so distinct CDR3 sequences on record, 6% to 7.5% of them singletons. Jointly, the top ten make up under 10% of the sample.

What was sequenced was whole blood. The receptor's source is a human donor in good health. Some clones in this sample may be carry-over from other donors' samples. The chain links TRBV10-3 with TRBJ2-5; the D gene is possibly TRBD2, with 7 bases matching. The CDR3 region has the sequence CAISESLRGADETQYF. The DNA sequence is as follows: TGTGCCATCAGTGAGTCCCTTCGGGGGGCCGATGAGACCCAGTACTTC.